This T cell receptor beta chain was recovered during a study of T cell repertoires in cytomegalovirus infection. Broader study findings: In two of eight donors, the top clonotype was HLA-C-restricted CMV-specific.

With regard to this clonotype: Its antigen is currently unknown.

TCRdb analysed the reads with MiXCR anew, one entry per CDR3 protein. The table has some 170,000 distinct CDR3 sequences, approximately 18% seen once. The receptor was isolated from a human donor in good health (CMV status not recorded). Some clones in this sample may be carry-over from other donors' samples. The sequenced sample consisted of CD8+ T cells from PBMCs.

The CDR3 nucleotides read TGCAGTGCTAGAGATCTTGGCGGGCGCTACACCTTC. Residues: CSARDLGGRYTF. This chain joins TRBV20-1 and TRBJ1-2; D remains unclear. V shed 0 bases and J shed 9 bases, with 11 bases lying between them. This CDR3 spans 12 amino acids. CDR1 and CDR2 (germline): DFQATT, SNEGSKA (reference sequence).